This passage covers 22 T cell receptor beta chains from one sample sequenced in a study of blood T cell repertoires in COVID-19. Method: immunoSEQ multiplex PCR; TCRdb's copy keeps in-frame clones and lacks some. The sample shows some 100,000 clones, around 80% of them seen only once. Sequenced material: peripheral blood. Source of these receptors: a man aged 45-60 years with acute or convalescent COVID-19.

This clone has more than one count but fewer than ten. The CDR3 region has the DNA TGCGCCAGCAGCGCACAGGGGACAGATACGCAGTATTTT. This translates into CASSAQGTDTQYF. This chain links TRBV5-1 with TRBJ2-3, with TRBD1 matching over 7 bases. The CDR3 runs to 13 residues. Germline assignment: CDR1 SGHRS and CDR2 YFSETQ. J gave up 3 bases and V 4 bases, and 2 bases lay outside the gene matches.

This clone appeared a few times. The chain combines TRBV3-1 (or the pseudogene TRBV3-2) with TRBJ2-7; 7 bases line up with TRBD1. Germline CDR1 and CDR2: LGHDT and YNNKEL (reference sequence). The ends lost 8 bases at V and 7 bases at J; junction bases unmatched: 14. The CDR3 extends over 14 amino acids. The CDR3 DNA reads TGTGCCAGCGCCGGACAGGCGTACTACGAGGAGCAGTACTTC. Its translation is CASAGQAYYEEQYF.

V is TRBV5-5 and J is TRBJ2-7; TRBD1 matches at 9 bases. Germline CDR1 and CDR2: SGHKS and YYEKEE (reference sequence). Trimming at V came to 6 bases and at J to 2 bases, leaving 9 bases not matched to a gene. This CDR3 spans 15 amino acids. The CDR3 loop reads CASTAGTGLTYEQYF. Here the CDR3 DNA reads TGTGCCAGCACCGCCGGGACAGGGCTGACCTACGAGCAGTACTTC.

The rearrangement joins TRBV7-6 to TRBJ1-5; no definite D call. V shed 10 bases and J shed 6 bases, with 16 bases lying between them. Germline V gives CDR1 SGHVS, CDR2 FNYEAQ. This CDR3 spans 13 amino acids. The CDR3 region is CATQAGLGQPQHF. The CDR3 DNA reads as TGTGCCACTCAAGCGGGTTTAGGTCAGCCCCAGCATTTT.

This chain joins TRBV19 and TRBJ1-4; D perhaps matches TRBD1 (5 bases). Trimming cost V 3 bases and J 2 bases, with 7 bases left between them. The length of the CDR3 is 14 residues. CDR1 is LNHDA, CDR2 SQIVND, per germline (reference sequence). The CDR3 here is CASSMGRTNEKLFF. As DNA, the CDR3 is TGTGCCAGTAGTATGGGGCGGACTAATGAAAAACTGTTTTTT.

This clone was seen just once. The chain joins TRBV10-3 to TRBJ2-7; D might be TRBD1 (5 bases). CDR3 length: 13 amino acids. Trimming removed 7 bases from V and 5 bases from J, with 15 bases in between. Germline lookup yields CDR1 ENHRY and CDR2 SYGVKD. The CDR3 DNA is TGTGCCATCACTGGCAGGGAAGGGGACGAGCAGTACTTC. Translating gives CAITGREGDEQYF.

The CDR3 region is CASSLGKYKDRQGTDTQYF. For the CDR3, the DNA is TGTGCCAGCAGCTTAGGGAAATATAAAGACAGGCAGGGCACAGATACGCAGTATTTT. This sequence joins TRBV7-8 and TRBJ2-3; D possibly corresponds to TRBD1 (6 bases). The CDR3 is made up of 19 amino acids. V was clipped by 1 base and J by 1 base, with 21 bases between them. Looked up from germline, CDR1 is SGHVS and CDR2 is FQNEAQ.

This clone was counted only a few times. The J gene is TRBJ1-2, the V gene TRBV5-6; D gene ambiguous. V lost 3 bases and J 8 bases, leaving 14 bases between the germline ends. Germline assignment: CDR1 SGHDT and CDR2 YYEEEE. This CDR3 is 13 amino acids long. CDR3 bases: TGTGCCAGCAGCTCCTGGGCGCATGGCGGCTACACCTTC. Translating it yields CASSSWAHGGYTF.

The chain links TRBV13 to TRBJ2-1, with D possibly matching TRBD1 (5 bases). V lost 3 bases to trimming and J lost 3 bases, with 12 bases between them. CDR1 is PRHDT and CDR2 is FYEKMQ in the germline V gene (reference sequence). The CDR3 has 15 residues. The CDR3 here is CASSFIGQGYNEQFF. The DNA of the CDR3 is TGTGCCAGCAGCTTTATTGGTCAGGGCTACAATGAGCAGTTCTTC.

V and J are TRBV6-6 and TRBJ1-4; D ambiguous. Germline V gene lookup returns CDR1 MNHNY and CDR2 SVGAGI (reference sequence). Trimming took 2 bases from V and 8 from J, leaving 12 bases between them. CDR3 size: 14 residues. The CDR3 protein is CASSYQAHLEKLFF. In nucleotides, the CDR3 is TGTGCCAGCAGTTACCAGGCGCACCTCGAAAAACTGTTTTTT.

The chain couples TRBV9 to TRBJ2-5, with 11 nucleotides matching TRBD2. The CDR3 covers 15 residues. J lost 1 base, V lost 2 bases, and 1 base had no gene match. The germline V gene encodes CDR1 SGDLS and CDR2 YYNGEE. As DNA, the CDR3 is TGTGCCAGCAGCGTGGGACTAGCGGCCCAAGAGACCCAGTACTTC. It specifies CASSVGLAAQETQYF.

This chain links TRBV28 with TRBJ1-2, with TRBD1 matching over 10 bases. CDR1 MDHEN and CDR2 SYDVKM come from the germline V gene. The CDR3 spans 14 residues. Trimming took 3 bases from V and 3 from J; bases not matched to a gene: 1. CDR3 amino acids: CASSFGTGDYGYTF. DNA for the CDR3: TGTGCCAGCAGTTTTGGGACAGGGGACTATGGCTACACCTTC.

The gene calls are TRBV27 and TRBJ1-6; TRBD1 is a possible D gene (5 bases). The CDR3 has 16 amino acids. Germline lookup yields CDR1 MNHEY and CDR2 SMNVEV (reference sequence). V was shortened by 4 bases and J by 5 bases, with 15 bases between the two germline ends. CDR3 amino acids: CASSSGGGINNSPLHF. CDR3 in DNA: TGTGCCAGCAGTTCGGGGGGGGGAATCAATAATTCACCCCTCCACTTT.

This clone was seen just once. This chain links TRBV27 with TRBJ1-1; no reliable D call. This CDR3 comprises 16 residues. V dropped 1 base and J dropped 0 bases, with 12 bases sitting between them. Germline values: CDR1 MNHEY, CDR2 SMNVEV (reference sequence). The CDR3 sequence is CASSLWAVEMNTEAFF. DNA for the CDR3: TGTGCCAGCAGTTTATGGGCAGTAGAAATGAACACTGAAGCTTTCTTT.

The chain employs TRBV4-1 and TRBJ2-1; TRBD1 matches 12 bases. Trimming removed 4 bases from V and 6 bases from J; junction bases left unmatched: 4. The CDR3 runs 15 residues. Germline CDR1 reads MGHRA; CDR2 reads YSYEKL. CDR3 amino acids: CASSRGQGAVNEQFF. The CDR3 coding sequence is TGCGCCAGCAGCCGGGGACAGGGGGCCGTCAATGAGCAGTTCTTC.

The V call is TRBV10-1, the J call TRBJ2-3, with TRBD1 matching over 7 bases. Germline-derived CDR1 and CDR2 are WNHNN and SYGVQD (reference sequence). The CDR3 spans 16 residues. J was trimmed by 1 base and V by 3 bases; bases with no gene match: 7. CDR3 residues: CASSDETGSGTDTQYF. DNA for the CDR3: TGCGCCAGCAGTGACGAGACAGGGTCCGGCACAGATACGCAGTATTTT.

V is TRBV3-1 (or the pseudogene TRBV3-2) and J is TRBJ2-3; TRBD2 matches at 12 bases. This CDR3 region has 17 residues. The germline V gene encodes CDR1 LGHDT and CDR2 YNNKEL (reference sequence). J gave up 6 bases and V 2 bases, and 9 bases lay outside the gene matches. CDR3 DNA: TGTGCCAGCAGCCAACCCGGACTAGCGGGGCCCGTGGATACGCAGTATTTT. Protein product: CASSQPGLAGPVDTQYF.

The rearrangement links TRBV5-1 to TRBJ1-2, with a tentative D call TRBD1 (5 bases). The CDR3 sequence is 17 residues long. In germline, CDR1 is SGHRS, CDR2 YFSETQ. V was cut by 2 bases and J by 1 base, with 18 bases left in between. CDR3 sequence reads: CASSFVQGYDLNYGYTF. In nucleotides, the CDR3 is TGCGCCAGCAGCTTCGTCCAGGGCTACGACCTTAACTATGGCTACACCTTC.

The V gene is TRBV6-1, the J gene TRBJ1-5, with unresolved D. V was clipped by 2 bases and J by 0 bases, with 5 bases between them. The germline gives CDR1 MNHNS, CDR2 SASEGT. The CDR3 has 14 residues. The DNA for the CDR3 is TGTGCCAGCAGTGAACAGTATAGCAATCAGCCCCAGCATTTT. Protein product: CASSEQYSNQPQHF.

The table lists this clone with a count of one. CDR3 nucleotides: TGCGCCAGCAGCTTGGATTACACCTCTGCGGGGGGCTACACCTTC. It is translated as CASSLDYTSAGGYTF. This rearrangement joins TRBV5-1 to TRBJ1-2; D gene unclear. Germline CDR1 SGHRS, CDR2 YFSETQ. The CDR3 sequence is 15 residues long. The germline V and J ends were trimmed by 0 bases and 8 bases, with 17 bases remaining between them.

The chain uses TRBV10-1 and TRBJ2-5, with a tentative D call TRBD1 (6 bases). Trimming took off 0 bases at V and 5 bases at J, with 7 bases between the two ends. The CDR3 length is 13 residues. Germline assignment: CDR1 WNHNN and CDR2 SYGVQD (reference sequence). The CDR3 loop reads CASSESRGETQYF. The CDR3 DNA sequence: TGCGCCAGCAGTGAGTCTAGGGGGGAGACCCAGTACTTC.

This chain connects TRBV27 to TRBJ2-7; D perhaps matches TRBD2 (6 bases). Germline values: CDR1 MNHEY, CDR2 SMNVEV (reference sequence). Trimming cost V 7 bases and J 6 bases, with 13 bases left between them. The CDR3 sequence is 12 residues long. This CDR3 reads CASIGGVGEQYF. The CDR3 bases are TGTGCCAGCATCGGAGGGGTCGGCGAGCAGTACTTC.